The 21 T cell receptor beta chains below come from one sample, sequenced in a study of breast tumors, draining lymph nodes, adjacent tissues. Each CDR3 protein gets one entry after TCRdb re-called the multiplex PCR reads with MiXCR. The data show around 25,000 distinct CDR3 sequences, 23% seen once. Input material: breast tumor tissue. The receptors here all came from a female donor with breast cancer. Some clones in this sample may be carry-over from other donors' samples.

This clonotype was recorded many times. The V and J genes are TRBV2 and TRBJ2-3, with 8 positions matching TRBD2. CDR1 and CDR2 (germline): SNHLY, FYNNEI. With V trimmed by 7 bases and J by 4 bases, 10 bases remained unmatched. The CDR3 length is 15 residues. The CDR3 sequence: CASIWNSGTSDTQYF. CDR3 DNA: TGTGCCAGCATTTGGAATAGCGGGACTTCAGATACGCAGTATTTT.

This clonotype was seen many times. V gene TRBV18 combines with J gene TRBJ2-5, with D perhaps assigned TRBD1 or TRBD2 (5 bases each). V was pared by 1 base and J by 2 bases, with 5 bases between. The CDR3 length is 13 residues. Germline V gene data show CDR1 as KGHSH and CDR2 as LQKENI. The CDR3 region has the DNA TGTGCCAGCTCACCACGGGGGCAAGAGACCCAGTACTTC. Translated: CASSPRGQETQYF.

This clonotype was seen at least ten times. V and J are TRBV7-2 and TRBJ1-2; TRBD1 matches at 7 bases. This CDR3 has 15 residues. V shed 1 base, J shed 6 bases, and the junction held 8 bases outside the gene matches. Germline lookup yields CDR1 SGHTA and CDR2 FQGNSA. As DNA, the CDR3 is TGTGCCAGCAGCTTAGATGCGGGCAGGGGGGATGGCTACACCTTC. Encoded protein: CASSLDAGRGDGYTF.

By frequency in the sample, this clonotype is medium-sized. CDR3 bases: TGTGCCAGCAGTCTAAGCGGGAGCTTAAACAATGAGCAGTTCTTC. It is translated as CASSLSGSLNNEQFF. V and J are TRBV5-4 and TRBJ2-1; TRBD2 matches 8 bases. The CDR3 runs to 15 residues. Looked up from germline, CDR1 is SGHNT and CDR2 is YYREEE (reference sequence). The V segment lost 5 bases and the J segment 5 bases; nucleotides outside the gene matches: 9.

There are many counts of this clonotype. V is TRBV7-9 and J is TRBJ2-7, with TRBD1 identical over 9 bases. This CDR3 is 14 amino acids long. The ends lost 5 bases at V and 3 bases at J; junction bases unmatched: 5. The germline CDR1 and CDR2 sequences are SEHNR and FQNEAQ (reference sequence). CDR3 bases: TGTGCCAGCAGCCTCCGGGACAGGGACTACGAGCAGTACTTC. It translates to CASSLRDRDYEQYF.

This clonotype was seen many times. J is TRBJ2-3 and V is TRBV12-5; D uncertain. Germline CDR1 reads LGHNT; CDR2 reads FRNRAP. Trimming removed 4 bases from V and 2 bases from J, with 7 bases in between. This CDR3 has 13 amino acids. CDR3 DNA: TGTGCTAGTGGTTCCTCTACCACAGATACGCAGTATTTT. Its protein is CASGSSTTDTQYF.

This clonotype has at least ten counts. This chain joins TRBV20-1 and TRBJ2-2; D gene unclear. Trimming removed 3 bases at V and 0 bases at J, with 8 bases between. The CDR3 sequence is 14 residues long. CDR1 DFQATT and CDR2 SNEGSKA come from the germline V gene (reference sequence). The CDR3 DNA is TGCAGTGCTAGGACGACTGCGAACACCGGGGAGCTGTTTTTT. This sequence encodes CSARTTANTGELFF.

This clonotype was counted a single time. With a much larger clone just one base away, this may be a read error. The DNA for the CDR3 is TGTGCCAGCAGCTTGACGGGTCCGAGCACAGGTACGCAGTATTTT. This sequence encodes CASSLTGPSTGTQYF. This chain links TRBV5-4 with TRBJ2-3; D is possibly TRBD1 (5 bases). Germline values: CDR1 SGHNT, CDR2 YYREEE (reference sequence). The CDR3 extends over 15 amino acids.

As to this clonotype: The junction does not match germline at one end; this may be a read error. The chain links TRBV20-1 to TRBJ2-1, with 10 nucleotides matching TRBD2. This CDR3 spans 19 amino acids. CDR1 and CDR2 (germline): DFQATT, SNEGSKA (reference sequence). The CDR3 loop is CRARKSLAGTPQHYNEQFF. The DNA for the CDR3 is TGCAGAGCTAGAAAGTCACTAGCGGGAACCCCGCAACATTACAATGAGCAGTTCTTT.

This chain joins TRBV20-1 and TRBJ2-3; TRBD2 matches 13 bases. The V segment lost 1 base and the J segment 0 bases; nucleotides outside the gene matches: 4. CDR1 and CDR2 from the germline V gene are DFQATT and SNEGSKA (reference sequence). The CDR3 is 17 amino acids. The CDR3, as DNA: TGCAGTGCTAGAGGTGTACTAGCGGGAGGGAGCACAGATACGCAGTATTTT. Protein: CSARGVLAGGSTDTQYF.

This clonotype has ten or more counts. The V call is TRBV12-3 or TRBV12-4, the J call TRBJ1-2; D unresolved. Trimming pared 8 bases from V and 4 bases from J, leaving 11 bases between. The CDR3 length is 12 residues. The CDR3 here is CASGSGLYGYTF. CDR3 nucleotides: TGTGCCAGCGGGTCGGGTCTCTATGGCTACACCTTC.

CDR3 in DNA: TGTGCCAGCAGTTCGGGACTAGCGGGAGATATTTCGAACACCGGGGAGCTGTTTTTT. Protein product: CASSSGLAGDISNTGELFF. The genes are TRBV27 and TRBJ2-2; TRBD2 matches at 14 bases. The CDR3 loop spans 19 amino acids. The germline CDR1 and CDR2 sequences are MNHEY and SMNVEV (reference sequence). J gave up 0 bases and V 4 bases, and 7 bases lay outside the gene matches.

This clonotype was recorded at least ten times. This chain links TRBV6-1 with TRBJ1-5; D unclear. Trimming took 2 bases from V and 5 from J, leaving 13 bases between them. This CDR3 is built from 15 residues. Germline V gene sequence: CDR1 MNHNS, CDR2 SASEGT. The CDR3 protein is CASSESHALYQPQHF. CDR3 coding DNA: TGTGCCAGCAGTGAATCTCACGCCCTGTATCAGCCCCAGCATTTT.

This clonotype was counted at least ten times. The rearrangement links TRBV6-2 or TRBV6-3 to TRBJ1-3, with 7 bases lining up with TRBD1. The CDR3 runs to 13 residues. In germline, CDR1 is MNHEY, CDR2 SVGEGT. Trimming took 7 bases from V and 5 from J; bases not matched to a gene: 5. CDR3 bases: TGTGCCAGCATCGGGACAGACCGAAACACCATATATTTT. This codes for CASIGTDRNTIYF.

This clonotype was seen ten or more times. The V gene is TRBV27, the J gene TRBJ1-2, with D tentatively TRBD1 (6 bases). Trimming pared 3 bases from V and 2 bases from J, leaving 7 bases between. This CDR3 is 13 amino acids long. Germline V gene lookup returns CDR1 MNHEY and CDR2 SMNVEV (reference sequence). The CDR3 DNA reads as TGTGCCAGCAGTTTGCAGGGGAACTATGGCTACACCTTC. Translating gives CASSLQGNYGYTF.

This clonotype was counted many times. V is TRBV5-4 and J is TRBJ2-6; possibly TRBD1 for D (5 bases). With 4 bases removed from V and 0 bases from J, the gap between germline ends came to 11 bases. The CDR3 runs to 16 residues. Per the germline V gene, CDR1 is SGHNT and CDR2 is YYREEE (reference sequence). The CDR3 nucleotides are TGTGCCAGCAGCATAAGACAGTCCTCTGGGGCCAACGTCCTGACTTTC. Its translation: CASSIRQSSGANVLTF. Full variable domain (missing parts from reference TRBV5-4 and TRBJ2-6): ETGVTQSPTHLIKTRGQQVTLRCSSQSGHNTVSWYQQALGQGPQFIFQYYREEENGRGNFPPRFSGLQFPNYSSELNVNALELDDSALYLCASSIRQSSGANVLTFGAGSRLTVL.

This clonotype was picked up many times. The chain has TRBV6-5 and TRBJ2-5; D remains ambiguous. Per germline, CDR1 MNHEY and CDR2 SVGAGI. V shed 4 bases and J shed 4 bases, with 16 bases lying between them. The length of the CDR3 is 15 residues. CDR3 nucleotide sequence: TGTGCCAGCAGTTCCAATGAATGGGTCATAGAGACCCAGTACTTC. Encoded protein: CASSSNEWVIETQYF.

This clonotype has at least ten counts. The chain carries TRBV4-2 and TRBJ2-1; 7 bases map to TRBD2. Germline-derived CDR1 and CDR2 are LGHNA and YNFKEQ. V shed 0 bases, J shed 4 bases, and the junction held 12 bases outside the gene matches. This CDR3 has 18 residues. The CDR3: CASSQDDGGTTGYNEQFF. As DNA, the CDR3 is TGTGCCAGCAGCCAAGATGATGGCGGGACTACGGGGTACAATGAGCAGTTCTTC.

This clonotype came up many times. The rearrangement links TRBV19 to TRBJ1-5; TRBD1 matches 7 bases. V lost 4 bases, J lost 1 base, and 7 bases stayed unmatched. The CDR3 length is 16 residues. From germline, CDR1 is LNHDA and CDR2 SQIVND (reference sequence). The CDR3 reads CASSRQGSGSNQPQHF. The CDR3 DNA reads as TGTGCCAGTAGTAGACAGGGTTCGGGCAGCAATCAGCCCCAGCATTTT.

This clonotype has ten or more counts. The chain employs TRBV29-1 and TRBJ2-1; 10 nucleotides match TRBD2. Looked up from germline, CDR1 is SQVTM and CDR2 is ANQGSEA. Germline trimming cut 0 bases from V and 7 bases from J; bases unmatched to any gene: 9. This CDR3 has 16 amino acids. The CDR3 nucleotides read TGCAGCGTTGAAGATCAGAGCGGGAGGGGGGGGAATGAGCAGTTCTTC. Translating it yields CSVEDQSGRGGNEQFF.

This clonotype rates as medium-sized. This sequence joins TRBV9 and TRBJ1-5; D gene unclear. Germline CDR1 reads SGDLS; CDR2 reads YYNGEE. V was shortened by 3 bases and J by 4 bases, with 14 bases between the two germline ends. This CDR3 has 15 amino acids. CDR3 in DNA: TGTGCCAGCAGCGAGGGTTCCGGGAATAATCAGCCCCAGCATTTT. Its protein is CASSEGSGNNQPQHF.